The sequence of this TCR beta chain was determined in a study of long-term antiretroviral therapy in people with HIV (dated by TCRdb to about 2022). For the wider study: The earliest samples were collected approximately a decade before the 2015 WHO recommendation for immediate ART, a period when ART was typically delayed until CD4 counts fell. The cohort contributed 150 to 200 cryopreserved PBMC samples from around 30 adults with confirmed HIV infection, collected serially over a mean of around 6 years (range 1-12). No cross-contamination during QIAcube processing was seen in test extractions of a monoclonal T-cell line run alongside 30 to 35 polyclonal samples. About 40% of the 30 participants with HIV were female. A retrospective serial study tested whether changes in peripheral blood TRB repertoire composition and diversity were associated with ART initiation and durable HIV suppression. What the authors observed across the whole study: Starting ART was linked to a significant rise in TRB diversity, yet even after long-term ART the diversity remained significantly lower than in transplant donor controls. Owing to limited PBMC availability, only the TCR beta chain was sequenced, without alpha chain pairing. The samples were dated from the mid-2000s to the late 2010s, and the ART regimens that were used may be less effective than current ART regimens. No data were available on ART adherence, viral resistance or therapy changes, limiting inferences about post-ART repertoire changes. The repertoire was dominated across all time points by expanded TRB clones identified before ART initiation, although this dominance was seen to fluctuate and to decrease in many PLHIV after ART. Because pre-ART samples had limited cell numbers, unsorted PBMC were profiled rather than sorted CD4+ and CD8+ T cells. Compared with controls, HIV repertoires had narrower CDR3 length ranges, and the network structure pointed to an antigen-experienced repertoire that shifted only slightly toward naive after ART.

A word on this clone: The antigen this receptor binds is unknown. No much larger clone exists at a distance of one base, and base qualities are not known.

Participants were included only if at least one PBMC sample before ART initiation and at least two post-ART samples were available. Every participant with HIV received treatment in the United States of America. Cryopreserved samples of roughly 0.95-10 million PBMC were thawed and washed before DNA extraction. At the time of the earliest PBMC sample, participants with HIV were aged between about 20 and 55 years. PBMC samples were contributed by each participant from 1-4 timepoints before ART initiation and 2-8 timepoints after ART initiation, with a median of 7 samples. For every participant, serial HIV viral load, CD4+ T-cell count, ART history and demographic data were obtained. Genomic DNA was extracted from unsorted PBMC with a Qiagen kit on a QIAcube, processed in batches of 12 samples. The trim is 4 bases for V and 3 bases for J, with a gap of 11 bases between the germline ends. Taken from the germline V gene, the CDR1 and CDR2 loops are SGDLS and YYNGEE. The CDR3 has 13 amino acids, counting the end cysteine and phenylalanine. The entry retains the CDR3 DNA only, 39 bases that are in frame from base 1.

Sequencing of the TRB variable region was done with the immunoSEQ hsTCRB v3.0 assay at survey level resolution. The target sequencing depth for TRB was roughly 35,000-55,000 T-cell genomes per sample. An Illumina MiSeq with a v3 150-cycle kit was used to sequence the pooled TRB libraries. As for the original processing: Analysis of repertoires was carried out in R inside a reproducible Nextflow workflow spanning QC, data transformation and analysis. LymphoSeq2, an R package for exploring AIRR-Seq data, was used to implement the custom analyses. A few samples yielding fewer than 5000 total TRB sequences were excluded, leaving about 190 analyzed HIV repertoires. Among the roughly 190 retained HIV repertoires, 55 to 65 were collected before ART initiation and around 130 after ART initiation. Repertoires were downsampled to 5000 TRB nucleotide sequences, and summary statistics were averaged over 100 downsampling iterations. Only TRB sequences with CDR3 regions of at least seven amino acids were retained for analysis. A Shannon entropy-derived clonality score and the Gini coefficient were used to measure diversity. Repertoire networks linked the top 5000 CDR3 amino acid sequences whenever two sequences differed by an edit distance of one. For TRB CDR3 amino acid sequences, GLIPH2 was used to predict antigen specificity groups and MHC restriction. To flag known CMV, EBV, HIV or tissue antigen associations, CDR3 amino acid sequences were matched against VDJdb and McPAS-TCR. Pre-ART, post-ART and control groups were compared with Wilcoxon signed-rank tests and Holm-Bonferroni correction. TCRdb took over this immuneACCESS table, retaining in-frame rearrangements with V and J assigned. Such tables are incomplete; in checked studies, under half of the missing clones stem from an unresolved V gene, and the remainder is unexplained. The V and J calls and clone size are taken from that table; D and trimming were inferred from the DNA. This sample has around 30,000 clones in its table, and over 80% of those were observed once. The ten largest account for 6.2% of the sample.

This clonotype was obtained from a man aged 18 to 29 with HIV. This specimen consisted of unsorted PBMCs, obtained 0.4 years after starting antiretroviral therapy. The rearrangement joined TRBV9 to TRBJ2-7; the D gene is perhaps TRBD2, from 5 matching bases. The nucleotides are TGTGCCAGCAGCCCCGGGGAAGGCTACGAGCAGTACTTC. This encodes CASSPGEGYEQYF.